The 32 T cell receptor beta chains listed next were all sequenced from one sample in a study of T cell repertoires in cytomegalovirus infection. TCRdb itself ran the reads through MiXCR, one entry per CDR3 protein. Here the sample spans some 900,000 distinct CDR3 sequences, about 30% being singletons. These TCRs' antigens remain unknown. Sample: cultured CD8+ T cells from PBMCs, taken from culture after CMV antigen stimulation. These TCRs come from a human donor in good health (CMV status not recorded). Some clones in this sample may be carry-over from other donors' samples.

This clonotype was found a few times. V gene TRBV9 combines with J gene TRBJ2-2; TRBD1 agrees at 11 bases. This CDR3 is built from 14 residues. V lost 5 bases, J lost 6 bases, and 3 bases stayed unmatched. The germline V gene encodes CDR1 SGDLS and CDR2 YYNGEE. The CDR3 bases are TGTGCCAGCAGTCGGGACAGGGGGGCCGGGGAGCTGTTTTTT. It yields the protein CASSRDRGAGELFF.

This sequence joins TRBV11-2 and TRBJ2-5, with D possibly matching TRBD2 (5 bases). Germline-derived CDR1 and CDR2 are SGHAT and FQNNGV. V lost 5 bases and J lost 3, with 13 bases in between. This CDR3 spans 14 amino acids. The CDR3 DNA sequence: TGTGCCAGCAGCCCCCGGACTGCGGAAGAGACCCAGTACTTC. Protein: CASSPRTAEETQYF.

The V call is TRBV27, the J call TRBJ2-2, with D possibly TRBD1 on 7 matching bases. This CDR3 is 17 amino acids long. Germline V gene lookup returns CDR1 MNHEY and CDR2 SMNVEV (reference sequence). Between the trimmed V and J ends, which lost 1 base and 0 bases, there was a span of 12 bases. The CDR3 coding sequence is TGTGCCAGCAGTTTATTGGGGGGACAGTCGAACACCGGGGAGCTGTTTTTT. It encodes CASSLLGGQSNTGELFF.

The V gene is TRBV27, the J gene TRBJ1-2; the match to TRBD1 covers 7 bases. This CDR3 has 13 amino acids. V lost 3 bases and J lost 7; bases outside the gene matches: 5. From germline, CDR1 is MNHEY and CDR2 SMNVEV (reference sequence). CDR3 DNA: TGTGCCAGCAGTTTTGAGGGGGCAAGTGGCTACACCTTC. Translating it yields CASSFEGASGYTF.

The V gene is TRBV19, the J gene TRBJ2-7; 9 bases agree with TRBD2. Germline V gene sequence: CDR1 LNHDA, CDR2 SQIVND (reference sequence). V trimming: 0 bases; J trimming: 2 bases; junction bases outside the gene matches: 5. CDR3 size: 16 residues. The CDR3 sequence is CASSIDPLAGTYEQYF. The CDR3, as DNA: TGTGCCAGTAGTATAGATCCTCTAGCGGGGACCTACGAGCAGTACTTC. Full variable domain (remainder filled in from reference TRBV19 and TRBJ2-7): DGGITQSPKYLFRKEGQNVTLSCEQNLNHDAMYWYRQDPGQGLRLIYYSQIVNDFQKGDIAEGYSVSREKKESFPLTVTSAQKNPTAFYLCASSIDPLAGTYEQYFGPGTRLTVT.

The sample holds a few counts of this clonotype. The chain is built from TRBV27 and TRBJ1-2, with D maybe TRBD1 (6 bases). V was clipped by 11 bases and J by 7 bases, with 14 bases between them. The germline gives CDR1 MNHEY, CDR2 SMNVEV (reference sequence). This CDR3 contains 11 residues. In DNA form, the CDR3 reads TGTGCCTGCGGGACACACCTTGGCTACACCTTC. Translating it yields CACGTHLGYTF.

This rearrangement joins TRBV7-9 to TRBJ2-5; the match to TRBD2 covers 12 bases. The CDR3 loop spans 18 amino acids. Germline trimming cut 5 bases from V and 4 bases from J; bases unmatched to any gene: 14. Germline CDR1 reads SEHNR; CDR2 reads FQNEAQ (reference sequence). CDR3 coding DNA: TGTGCCAGCAGCGGGTTACTAGCGGGGGGCCTTAGCGGAGAGACCCAGTACTTC. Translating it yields CASSGLLAGGLSGETQYF.

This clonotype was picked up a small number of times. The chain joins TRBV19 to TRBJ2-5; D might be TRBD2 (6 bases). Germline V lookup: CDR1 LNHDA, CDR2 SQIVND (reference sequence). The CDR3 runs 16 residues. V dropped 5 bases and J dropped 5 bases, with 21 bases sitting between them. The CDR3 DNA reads TGTGCCAGTAGTCAGTTCCGGGACTTCGCTCGCGAGACCCAGTACTTC. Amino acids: CASSQFRDFARETQYF.

The CDR3 spells CASNSRQGGVTIYF. The CDR3 DNA is TGTGCCAGCAACTCGAGACAGGGTGGGGTGACCATATATTTT. This sequence joins TRBV6-6 and TRBJ1-3; 7 nucleotides line up with TRBD1. The CDR3 has 14 residues. Germline V CDR1 and CDR2: MNHNY, SVGAGI (reference sequence). V lost 7 bases, J lost 10 bases, and 13 bases stayed unmatched.

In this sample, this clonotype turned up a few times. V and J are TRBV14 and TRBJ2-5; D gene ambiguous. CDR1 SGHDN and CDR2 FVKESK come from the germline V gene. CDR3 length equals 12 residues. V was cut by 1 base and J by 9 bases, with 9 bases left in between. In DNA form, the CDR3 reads TGTGCCAGCAGCCAAGCCCCCGAGTCCCAGTACTTC. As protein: CASSQAPESQYF.

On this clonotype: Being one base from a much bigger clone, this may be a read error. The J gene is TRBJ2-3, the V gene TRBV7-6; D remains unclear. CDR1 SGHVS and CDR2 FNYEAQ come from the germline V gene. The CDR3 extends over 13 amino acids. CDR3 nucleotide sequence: TGTGTCAGCAGCTTAGTCCACACAGATACGCAGTATTTT. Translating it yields CVSSLVHTDTQYF.

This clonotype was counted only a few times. CDR3 residues: CASSLYLGNTEAFF. The DNA of the CDR3 is TGTGCCAGCAGCTTATATTTGGGGAACACTGAAGCTTTCTTT. The V gene is TRBV7-6, the J gene TRBJ1-1; D gene unclear. There are 14 residues in the CDR3. Germline V lookup: CDR1 SGHVS, CDR2 FNYEAQ. The V end was cut by 2 bases, the J end by 1 base, with 8 bases between. The whole variable domain, filled in from reference TRBV7-6 and TRBJ1-1, reads GAGVSQSPRYKVTKRGQDVALRCDPISGHVSLYWYRQALGQGPEFLTYFNYEAQQDKSGLPNDRFSAERPEGSISTLTIQRTEQRDSAMYRCASSLYLGNTEAFFGQGTRLTVV.

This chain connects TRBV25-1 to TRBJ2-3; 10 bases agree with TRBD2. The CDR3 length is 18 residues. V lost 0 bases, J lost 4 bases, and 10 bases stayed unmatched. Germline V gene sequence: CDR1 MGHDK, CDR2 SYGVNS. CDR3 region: CASSEYFPPSGGSDTQYF. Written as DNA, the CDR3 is TGTGCCAGCAGTGAATATTTCCCCCCTAGCGGGGGATCAGATACGCAGTATTTT.

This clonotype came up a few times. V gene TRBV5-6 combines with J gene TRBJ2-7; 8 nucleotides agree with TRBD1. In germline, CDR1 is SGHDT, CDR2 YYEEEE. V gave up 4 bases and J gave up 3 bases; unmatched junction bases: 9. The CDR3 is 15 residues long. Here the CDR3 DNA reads TGTGCCAGCAGCGCCTACAGGGGGGCAAGCTACGAGCAGTACGTC. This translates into CASSAYRGASYEQYV.

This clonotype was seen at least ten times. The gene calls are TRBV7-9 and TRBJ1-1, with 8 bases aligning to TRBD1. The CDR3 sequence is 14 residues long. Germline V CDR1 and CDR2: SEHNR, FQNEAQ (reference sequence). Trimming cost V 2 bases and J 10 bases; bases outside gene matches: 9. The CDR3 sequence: CASSLIDRGIGAFF. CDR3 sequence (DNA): TGTGCCAGCAGCTTAATAGACAGGGGAATCGGAGCTTTCTTT. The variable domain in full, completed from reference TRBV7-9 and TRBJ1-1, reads DTGVSQNPRHKITKRGQNVTFRCDPISEHNRLYWYRQTLGQGPEFLTYFQNEAQLEKSRLLSDRFSAERPKGSFSTLEIQRTEQGDSAMYLCASSLIDRGIGAFFGQGTRLTVV.

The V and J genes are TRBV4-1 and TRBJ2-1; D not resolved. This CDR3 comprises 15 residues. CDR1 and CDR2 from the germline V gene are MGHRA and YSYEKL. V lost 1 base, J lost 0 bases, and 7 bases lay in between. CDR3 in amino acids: CASSQAVSSYNEQFF. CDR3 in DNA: TGCGCCAGCAGCCAAGCCGTGAGCTCCTACAATGAGCAGTTCTTC.

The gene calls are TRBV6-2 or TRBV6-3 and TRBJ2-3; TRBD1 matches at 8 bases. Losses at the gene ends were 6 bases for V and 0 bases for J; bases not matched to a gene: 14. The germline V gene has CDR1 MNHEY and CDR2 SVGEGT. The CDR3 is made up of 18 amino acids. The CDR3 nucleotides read TGTGCCAGCAGCACGGACAGGGATCGACCCAACAGCACAGATACGCAGTATTTT. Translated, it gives CASSTDRDRPNSTDTQYF.

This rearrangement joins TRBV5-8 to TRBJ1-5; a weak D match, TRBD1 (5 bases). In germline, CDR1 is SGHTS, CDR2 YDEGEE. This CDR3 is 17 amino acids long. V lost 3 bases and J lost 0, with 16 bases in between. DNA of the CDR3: TGTGCCAGCAGCTGGGGCCCGAGTACCTATAGCAATCAGCCCCAGCATTTT. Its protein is CASSWGPSTYSNQPQHF.

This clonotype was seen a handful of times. As DNA, the CDR3 is TGCGCCAGTAACACGGGACTAGCGGGGGGAGAACCCCAAGAGACCCAGTACTTC. Protein sequence: CASNTGLAGGEPQETQYF. V and J are TRBV5-1 and TRBJ2-5, with 15 bases fitting TRBD2. The V and J ends lost 8 bases and 1 base, in that order; junction bases with no gene match: 12. Germline V CDR1 and CDR2: SGHRS, YFSETQ. This CDR3 has 18 residues.

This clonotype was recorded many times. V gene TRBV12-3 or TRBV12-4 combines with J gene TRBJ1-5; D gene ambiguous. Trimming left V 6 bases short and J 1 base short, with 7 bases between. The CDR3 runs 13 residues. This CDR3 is CASSVYSNQPQHF. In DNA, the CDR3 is TGTGCCAGCAGCGTCTACAGCAATCAGCCCCAGCATTTT.

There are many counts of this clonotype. In nucleotides, the CDR3 is TGTGCCAGCAGTGAGGCCAGGGGAGGTGGCGAGCAGTACGTC. Encoded protein: CASSEARGGGEQYV. The chain links TRBV6-1 to TRBJ2-7, with D perhaps TRBD1 or TRBD2 (6 bases each). Germline V gene lookup returns CDR1 MNHNS and CDR2 SASEGT. The CDR3 is 14 residues long. Trimming took off 3 bases at V and 6 bases at J, with 15 bases between the two ends.

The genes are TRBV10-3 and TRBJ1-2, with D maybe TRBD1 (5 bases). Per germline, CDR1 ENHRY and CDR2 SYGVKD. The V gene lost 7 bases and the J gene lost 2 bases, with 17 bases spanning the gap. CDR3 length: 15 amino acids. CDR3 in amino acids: CAITLWRDGNYGYTF. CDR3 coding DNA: TGTGCCATCACTCTCTGGAGGGACGGCAACTATGGCTACACCTTC.

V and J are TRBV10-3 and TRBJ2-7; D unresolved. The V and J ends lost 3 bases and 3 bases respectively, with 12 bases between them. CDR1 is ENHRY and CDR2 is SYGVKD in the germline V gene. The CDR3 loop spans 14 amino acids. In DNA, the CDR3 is TGTGCCATCAGTGATGAACGGAACCGCTACGAGCAGTACTTC. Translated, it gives CAISDERNRYEQYF.

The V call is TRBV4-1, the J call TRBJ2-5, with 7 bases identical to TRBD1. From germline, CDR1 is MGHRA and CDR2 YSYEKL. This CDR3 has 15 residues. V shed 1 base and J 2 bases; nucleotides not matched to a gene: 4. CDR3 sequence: CASSQGGGRQETQYF. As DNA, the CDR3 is TGCGCCAGCAGCCAAGGAGGGGGCAGGCAAGAGACCCAGTACTTC.

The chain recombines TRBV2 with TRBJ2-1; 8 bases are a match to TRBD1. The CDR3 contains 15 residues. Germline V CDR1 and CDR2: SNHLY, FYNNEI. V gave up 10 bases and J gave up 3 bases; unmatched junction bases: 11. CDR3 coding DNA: TGTGCCACTCTCTTGACAGGGGATAACTACAATGAGCAGTTCTTC. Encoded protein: CATLLTGDNYNEQFF. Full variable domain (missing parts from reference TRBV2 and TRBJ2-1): EPEVTQTPSHQVTQMGQEVILRCVPISNHLYFYWYRQILGQKVEFLVSFYNNEISEKSEIFDDQFSVERPDGSNFTLKIRSTKLEDSAMYFCATLLTGDNYNEQFFGPGTRLTVL.

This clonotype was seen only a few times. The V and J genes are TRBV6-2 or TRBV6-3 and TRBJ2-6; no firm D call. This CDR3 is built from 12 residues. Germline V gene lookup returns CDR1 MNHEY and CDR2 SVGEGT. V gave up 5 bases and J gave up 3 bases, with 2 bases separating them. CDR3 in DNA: TGTGCCAGCAGTATTGGGGCCAACGTCCTGACTTTC. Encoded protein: CASSIGANVLTF.

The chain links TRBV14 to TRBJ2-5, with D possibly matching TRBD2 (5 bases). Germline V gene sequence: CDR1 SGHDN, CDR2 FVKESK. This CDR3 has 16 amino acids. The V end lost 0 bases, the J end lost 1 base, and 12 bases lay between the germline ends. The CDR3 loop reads CASSQELRGSQETQYF. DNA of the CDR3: TGTGCCAGCAGCCAAGAACTTCGGGGATCCCAAGAGACCCAGTACTTC.

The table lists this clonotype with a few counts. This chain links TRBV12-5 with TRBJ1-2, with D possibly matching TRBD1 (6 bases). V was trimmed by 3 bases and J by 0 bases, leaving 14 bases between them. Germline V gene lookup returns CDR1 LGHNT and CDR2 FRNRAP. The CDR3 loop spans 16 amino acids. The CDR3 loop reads CASGFRGGIPNYGYTF. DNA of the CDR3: TGTGCTAGTGGTTTTCGAGGGGGTATACCTAACTATGGCTACACCTTC.

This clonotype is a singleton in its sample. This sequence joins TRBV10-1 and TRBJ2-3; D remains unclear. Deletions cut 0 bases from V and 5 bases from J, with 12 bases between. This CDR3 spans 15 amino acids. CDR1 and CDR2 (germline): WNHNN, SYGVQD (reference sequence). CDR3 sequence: CASSESGQAVDTQYF. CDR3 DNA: TGCGCCAGCAGTGAGTCGGGTCAGGCTGTAGATACGCAGTATTTT.

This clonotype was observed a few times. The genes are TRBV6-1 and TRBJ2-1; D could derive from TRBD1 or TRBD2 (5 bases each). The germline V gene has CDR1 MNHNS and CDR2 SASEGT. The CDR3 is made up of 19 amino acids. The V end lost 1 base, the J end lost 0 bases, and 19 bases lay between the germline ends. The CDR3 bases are TGTGCCAGCAGTGAAGTCTGGGACCGAGGTGCGTACTCCTACAATGAGCAGTTCTTC. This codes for CASSEVWDRGAYSYNEQFF.

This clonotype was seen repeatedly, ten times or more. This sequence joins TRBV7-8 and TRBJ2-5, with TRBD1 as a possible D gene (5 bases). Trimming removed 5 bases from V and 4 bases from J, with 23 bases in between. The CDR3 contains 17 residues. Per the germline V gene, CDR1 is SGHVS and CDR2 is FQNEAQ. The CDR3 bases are TGTGCCAGCAGCCCCAACTCTTGGCGGACAAAGGGAGAGACCCAGTACTTC. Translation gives CASSPNSWRTKGETQYF.

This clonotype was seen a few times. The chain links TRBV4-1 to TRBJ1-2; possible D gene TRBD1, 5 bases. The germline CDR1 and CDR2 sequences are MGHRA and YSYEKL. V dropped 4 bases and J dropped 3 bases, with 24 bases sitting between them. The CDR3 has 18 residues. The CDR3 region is CASSPPGSGVREDYGYTF. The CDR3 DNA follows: TGCGCCAGCAGCCCCCCGGGTTCGGGGGTCCGAGAGGACTATGGCTACACCTTC.